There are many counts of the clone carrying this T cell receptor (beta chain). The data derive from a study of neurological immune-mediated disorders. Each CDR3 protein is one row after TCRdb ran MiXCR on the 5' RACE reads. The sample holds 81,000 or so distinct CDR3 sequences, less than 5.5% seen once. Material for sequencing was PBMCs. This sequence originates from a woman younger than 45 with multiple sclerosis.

CDR3 sequence reads: CASSPRLNLGQGPYNEQFF. In DNA, the CDR3 is TGCGCCAGCAGTCCGCGCCTCAATCTAGGACAGGGACCCTACAATGAGCAGTTCTTC. This chain joins TRBV10-1 and TRBJ2-1; 8 bases are shared with TRBD1. The CDR3 spans 19 residues. The V and J ends lost 5 bases and 2 bases, in that order; junction bases with no gene match: 17. Germline V gene lookup returns CDR1 WNHNN and CDR2 SYGVQD (reference sequence).